A selection of T cell receptor beta chains follows, all from one sample in a study of breast tumors, draining lymph nodes, adjacent tissues. In TCRdb, the multiplex PCR reads were re-called with MiXCR into one record per CDR3 protein. The sample shows 120,000 or so distinct CDR3 sequences, 15% to 20% of them seen only once. Sequencing was done on a sample of axillary lymph node tissue. These TCRs come from a female donor with breast cancer. Some clones in this sample may be carry-over from other donors' samples. CDR3s include the opening cysteine and the closing phenylalanine or tryptophan. The D gene is left open where the match is weak. Clone size, where shown, is once, few, many, or a class for clones that have expanded.

>TRBJ2-2|-|TRBV18|many
TGTGCCAGCTCAATGAACACCGGGGAGCTGTTTTTT
CASSMNTGELFF
>TRBJ2-5|TRBD2|TRBV28|-
TGTGCCAGCAGCGATACGAGGGACTATCAAGAGACCCAGTACTTC
CASSDTRDYQETQYF
>TRBJ1-3|-|TRBV18|many
TGTGCCAGCTCACCACCTGGAAACACCATATATTTT
CASSPPGNTIYF
>TRBJ2-1|TRBD1|TRBV6-1|-
TGTACCAGCACCTCCAGGGGGCGACTCTCCAATGAGCAGTTCTTC
CTSTSRGRLSNEQFF
>TRBJ1-2|-|TRBV12-3/TRBV12-4|many
TGTGCCAGCACCGGACTCAACTATGGCTACACCTTC
CASTGLNYGYTF
>TRBJ1-5|-|TRBV6-6|few
TGTGCCAGCAGTTACCAACTGGGACGGGAGAGGGGTGGAGACAATCAGCCCCAGCATTTT
CASSYQLGRERGGDNQPQHF
>TRBJ2-5|TRBD2|TRBV9|many
TGTGCCAGCAGCGTAGGGGGGGGGGTACTGGAGACCCAGTACTTC
CASSVGGGVLETQYF
>TRBJ2-3|TRBD2|TRBV6-6|many
TGTGCCAGCAGGCGGGACTACACAGATACGCAGTATTTT
CASRRDYTDTQYF
>TRBJ2-1|-|TRBV20-1|many
TGCAGTGCTAGGGACTTCTACAATGAGCAGTTCTTC
CSARDFYNEQFF
>TRBJ2-2|TRBD2|TRBV2|many
TGTGCCAGCAGAGGTCGGCGGGAGGGAGGGACCGGGGAGCTGTTTTTT
CASRGRREGGTGELFF
>TRBJ2-2|-|TRBV24-1|many
TGTGCCACCAGTGATTTTAGGGGCGCAGGCACCGGGGAGCTGTTTTTT
CATSDFRGAGTGELFF
>TRBJ2-5|TRBD1|TRBV12-3/TRBV12-4|many
TGTGCCAGCAGCCTCTTTGGGACAGGGGAGCGGGAGACCCAGTACTTC
CASSLFGTGERETQYF
>TRBJ1-2|-|TRBV5-6|many
TGTGCCAGCAGCTTGGTAGGCGGCAGCGACTATGGCTACACCTTC
CASSLVGGSDYGYTF
>TRBJ1-2|-|TRBV2|many
TGTGCCAGCAGTGATTCGTGGGGTGGCTACACCTTC
CASSDSWGGYTF
>TRBJ2-3|-|TRBV7-2|many
TGTGCCAGCAGCTTACGGCCAGGCACAGATACGCAGTATTTT
CASSLRPGTDTQYF
>TRBJ1-2|TRBD1|TRBV3-1|-
TGTGCCAGCGGCCAACCAGGGGGCCTTGGCTACACCTTC
CASGQPGGLGYTF